Below, 17 T cell receptor beta chains from the same sample are listed, as sequenced in a study of beta chain features in type 1 diabetes. Findings and caveats of the study: Researchers report that Type 1 diabetes patients had moderately but significantly shorter TCRB CDR3s across all four CD4+ subsets.

Antigen specificity for these receptors is unknown. Reverse transcription of all isolated RNA meant that expressed TCRB transcripts were sequenced. The data were produced by immunoSEQ multiplex PCR, yet TCRdb's version contains in-frame clones alone and is incomplete. The sample carries some 360,000 clones, 8.5% to 10% recorded once. The sequenced material came from central memory CD4+ T cells from blood. The receptor set was obtained from a man younger than 45 with type 1 diabetes.

The chain has TRBV13 and TRBJ2-3; TRBD2 aligns across 9 bases. The junction had 20 bases not matched to a gene; V was cut back by 5 bases and J by 5 bases. CDR1 PRHDT and CDR2 FYEKMQ come from the germline V gene (reference sequence). CDR3 size: 19 residues. For the CDR3, the DNA is TGTGCCAGCAGCCGAGGCGGCGGGAGGGCCAATTTTCCAGTAGATACGCAGTATTTT. It yields the protein CASSRGGGRANFPVDTQYF.

Many counts were recorded for this clone. The genes are TRBV5-4 and TRBJ2-5; 8 bases line up with TRBD1. V lost 0 bases, J lost 2 bases, and 6 bases stayed unmatched. The germline CDR1 and CDR2 sequences are SGHNT and YYREEE (reference sequence). The CDR3 has 16 amino acids. The CDR3 sequence is CASSLAGQGPQETQYF. The CDR3 DNA follows: TGTGCCAGCAGCTTGGCAGGACAGGGCCCACAAGAGACCCAGTACTTC.

A remark on this clone: One junction end does not reproduce the germline sequence, and a read error may be involved. The chain is built from TRBV7-7 and TRBJ2-3; TRBD2 aligns across 9 bases. This CDR3 is 16 amino acids long. The germline CDR1 and CDR2 sequences are SSHAT and FNYEAQ (reference sequence). The CDR3: CASSLGSGSAADTQYF. For the CDR3, the DNA is TGTGCTAGCAGCTTAGGTAGCGGGAGTGCTGCAGATACGCAGTATTTT. The complete variable domain, with remaining parts taken from reference TRBV7-7 and TRBJ2-3, reads GAGVSQSPRYKVTKRGQDVTLRCDPISSHATLYWYQQALGQGPEFLTYFNYEAQPDKSGLPSDRFSAERPEGSISTLTIQRTEQRDSAMYRCASSLGSGSAADTQYFGPGTRLTVL.

The V and J genes are TRBV19 and TRBJ2-7; TRBD1 might be the D (5 bases). Germline CDR1 is LNHDA and CDR2 is SQIVND (reference sequence). V lost 3 bases to trimming and J lost 0 bases, with 12 bases between them. This CDR3 spans 15 amino acids. The CDR3 bases are TGTGCCAGTAGTATCTACAGGTATAGCTCCTACGAGCAGTACTTC. Translating gives CASSIYRYSSYEQYF.

On this clone itself: The same CDR3 can be traced to other DNA sequences in this sample. The chain carries TRBV5-1 and TRBJ2-7; possibly TRBD1 for D (6 bases). The ends were cut back, 0 bases at V and 3 bases at J, with 13 bases in the middle. There are 15 residues in the CDR3. CDR1 is SGHRS and CDR2 is YFSETQ in the germline V gene. DNA for the CDR3: TGCGCCAGCAGCTTGGAAGGGGGTTCCCTCTACGAGCAGTACTTC. Its protein is CASSLEGGSLYEQYF.

This clone was seen a handful of times. The gene calls are TRBV5-1 and TRBJ2-5; perhaps D is TRBD1 or TRBD2 (5 bases each). V shed 4 bases and J shed 3 bases, with 10 bases lying between them. Germline loops: CDR1 SGHRS, CDR2 YFSETQ. The CDR3 is made up of 13 amino acids. The CDR3 here is CASSLGTEETQYF. The CDR3 DNA sequence: TGCGCCAGCAGCCTTGGGACGGAAGAGACCCAGTACTTC.

The J gene is TRBJ2-3, the V gene TRBV6-1; TRBD1 agrees at 9 bases. Germline lookup yields CDR1 MNHNS and CDR2 SASEGT. There are 16 residues in the CDR3. V trimming: 1 base; J trimming: 4 bases; junction bases outside the gene matches: 6. Here the CDR3 DNA reads TGTGCCAGCAGTGAAGAGTGGAGGACAGGGGCAGATACGCAGTATTTT. Protein: CASSEEWRTGADTQYF.

This clone has only a few counts. The chain employs TRBV5-4 and TRBJ1-5; 10 bases are a match to TRBD1. The CDR3 has 15 amino acids. CDR1 SGHNT and CDR2 YYREEE come from the germline V gene (reference sequence). V dropped 0 bases and J dropped 7; count of bases not matched to a gene: 4. CDR3 loop: CASSLAGTGEQPQHF. The CDR3 DNA reads TGTGCCAGCAGCTTGGCCGGGACAGGGGAACAGCCCCAGCATTTT.

This clone was observed many times. The J gene is TRBJ1-2, the V gene TRBV19; D is uncertain. Germline V CDR1 and CDR2: LNHDA, SQIVND (reference sequence). With 4 bases removed from V and 8 bases from J, the gap between germline ends came to 14 bases. The CDR3 runs 13 residues. The CDR3 here is CASSTGDRRGYTF. For the CDR3, the DNA is TGTGCCAGTAGTACCGGAGACCGACGAGGCTACACCTTC.

This clone has more than one count but fewer than ten. The chain recombines TRBV28 with TRBJ1-5; tentative D call: TRBD1 (5 bases). The CDR3 sequence is 14 residues long. Germline V CDR1 and CDR2: MDHEN, SYDVKM. Trimming removed 6 bases at V and 2 bases at J, with 11 bases between. The CDR3 loop reads CASRKGGGNQPQHF. The CDR3 coding sequence is TGTGCCAGCAGGAAGGGAGGGGGCAATCAGCCCCAGCATTTT.

This chain connects TRBV19 to TRBJ2-3; possibly TRBD1 for D (5 bases). The CDR3 contains 15 residues. Trimming removed 2 bases at V and 1 base at J, with 10 bases between. Germline assignment: CDR1 LNHDA and CDR2 SQIVND (reference sequence). The CDR3 DNA follows: TGTGCCAGTAGTATAAGCAGGGCTGGCACAGATACGCAGTATTTT. Protein product: CASSISRAGTDTQYF.

The rearrangement uses TRBV6-1 and TRBJ1-5; D might be TRBD1 (6 bases). Germline V lookup: CDR1 MNHNS, CDR2 SASEGT. This CDR3 has 13 residues. Trimming stripped 5 bases from V and 4 bases from J, with 9 bases between. The CDR3 sequence: CASSWDTNQPQHF. The CDR3 nucleotides read TGTGCCAGCAGTTGGGACACAAATCAGCCCCAGCATTTT.

This clone turned up a few times. The chain combines TRBV7-7 with TRBJ2-2; either TRBD1 or TRBD2 may supply D (5 bases each). This CDR3 spans 16 amino acids. Germline V gives CDR1 SSHAT, CDR2 FNYEAQ (reference sequence). V was clipped by 8 bases and J by 4 bases, with 20 bases between them. This CDR3 reads CASGETGTSATGELFF. DNA for the CDR3: TGTGCCAGCGGCGAAACCGGGACCTCCGCCACCGGGGAGCTGTTTTTT.

This clone has a count of ten or more. This chain links TRBV7-3 with TRBJ2-1, with D maybe TRBD2 (8 bases). CDR1 and CDR2 from the germline V gene are SGHTA and FQGTGA. The CDR3 extends over 14 amino acids. The ends were cut back, 5 bases at V and 14 bases at J, with 22 bases in the middle. CDR3 bases: TGTGCCAGCAGCCCCGCGGGAGGAGGGGGCGGTAAGTTCTTC. Translating it yields CASSPAGGGGGKFF. Full variable domain (remainder filled in from reference TRBV7-3 and TRBJ2-1): GAGVSQTPSNKVTEKGKYVELRCDPISGHTALYWYRQSLGQGPEFLIYFQGTGAADDSGLPNDRFFAVRPEGSVSTLKIQRTERGDSAVYLCASSPAGGGGGKFFGPGTRLTVL.

This clone was picked up many times. This chain joins TRBV10-3 and TRBJ2-5; D unclear. The germline V and J ends were trimmed by 0 bases and 3 bases, with 5 bases remaining between them. CDR1 ENHRY and CDR2 SYGVKD come from the germline V gene. The CDR3 contains 13 residues. This CDR3 is CAISESLEETQYF. CDR3 coding DNA: TGTGCCATCAGTGAGTCCCTAGAAGAGACCCAGTACTTC.

This clone was observed many times. This chain links TRBV7-9 with TRBJ2-1; D not resolved. V lost 3 bases and J 5 bases, leaving 11 bases between the germline ends. This CDR3 contains 14 residues. Germline V gene sequence: CDR1 SEHNR, CDR2 FQNEAQ (reference sequence). As DNA, the CDR3 is TGTGCCAGCAGCTTGTTAAACAGCGACAATGAGCAGTTCTTC. This translates into CASSLLNSDNEQFF.

This clone appeared a few times. The chain joins TRBV16 to TRBJ1-5; D unresolved. The CDR3 is 13 amino acids. V dropped 2 bases and J dropped 2 bases, with 4 bases sitting between them. The germline CDR1 and CDR2 sequences are KGHSY and FQNENV. For the CDR3, the DNA is TGTGCCAGCAGCCAACCAGGCAATCAGCCCCAGCATTTT. This translates into CASSQPGNQPQHF. The full variable domain, with the rest looked up from reference TRBV16 and TRBJ1-5, is GEEVAQTPKHLVRGEGQKAKLYCAPIKGHSYVFWYQQVLKNEFKFLISFQNENVFDETGMPKERFSAKCLPNSPCSLEIQATKLEDSAVYFCASSQPGNQPQHFGDGTRLSIL.